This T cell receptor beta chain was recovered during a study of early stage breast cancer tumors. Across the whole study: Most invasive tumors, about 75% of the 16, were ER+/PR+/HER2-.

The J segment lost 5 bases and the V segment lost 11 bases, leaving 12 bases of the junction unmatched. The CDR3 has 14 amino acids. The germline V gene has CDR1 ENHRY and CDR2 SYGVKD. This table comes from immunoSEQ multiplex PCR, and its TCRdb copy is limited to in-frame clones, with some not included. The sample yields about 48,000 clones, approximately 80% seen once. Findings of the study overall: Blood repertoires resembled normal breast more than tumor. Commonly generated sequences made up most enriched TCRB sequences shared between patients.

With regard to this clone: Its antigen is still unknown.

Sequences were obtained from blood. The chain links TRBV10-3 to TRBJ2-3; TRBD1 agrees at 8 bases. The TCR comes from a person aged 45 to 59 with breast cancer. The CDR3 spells CAVQKQGAGDTQYF. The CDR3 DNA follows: TGTGCCGTTCAGAAGCAGGGGGCTGGAGATACGCAGTATTTT.